This entry features one T cell receptor beta chain sequence. Sequence at one end of the junction differs from germline and may be a read error. The sample belongs to a study of T cells in Graves' hyperthyroidism and ophthalmopathy. The CDR3 sequence is 14 residues long. CDR1 and CDR2 from the germline V gene are SGDLS and YYNGEE. It was RNA transcripts that yielded the amplified TCR beta CDR3 regions. HTBI primers drove first-round RT-PCR of the TCR CDR3. From the multiplex PCR reads, TCRdb called clonotypes with MiXCR, one entry per CDR3 protein. This sample carries roughly 500,000 distinct CDR3 sequences, around 45% of them seen once, and the ten largest clones take 15% to 20%.

The genes are TRBV9 and TRBJ2-5, with D tentatively TRBD2 (6 bases). The sample taken for sequencing was peripheral blood or thyroid tissue (not recorded which). This receptor was identified in an adult woman with Graves' disease, either hyperthyroidism or ophthalmopathy (not recorded which). The CDR3 nucleotides are TGTGCCAGCAGTTACTCGCGGGGCCTGGAGACCCAGTGCTTC. It is translated as CASSYSRGLETQCF. The full variable domain, in which reference TRBV9 and TRBJ2-5 provide the parts outside the CDR3, is DSGVTQTPKHLITATGQRVTLRCSPRSGDLSVYWYQQSLDQGLQFLIQYYNGEERAKGNILERFSAQQFPDLHSELNLSSLELGDSALYFCASSYSRGLETQCFGPGTRLLVL.